This T cell receptor (beta chain) was profiled in a study of T-cell reconstitution after alpha-beta-depleted transplantation in children. The CDR3 covers 16 residues. A library of TCRbeta sequences, prepared with unique molecular identifiers, was generated. TCRdb reprocessed the PCR reads via MiXCR and lists one record per CDR3 protein. The sample consists of hundreds of thousands of distinct CDR3 sequences, more than 9% of them appearing once. There are a few counts of this clonotype. This chain uses TRBV21-1 with TRBJ2-2; the table names TRBD1, a call not compared with the DNA. TRBV21-1 is annotated as a pseudogene. The specimen was PBMCs from the stem cell graft donor, collected from the stem cell graft. This TCR was sampled from a human donor who donated a stem cell graft to a child with SCID. CDR3 in amino acids: CASSEEDRENTGELFF. In DNA, the CDR3 is TGTGCCAGCAGCGAAGAGGACAGGGAAAACACCGGGGAGCTGTTTTTT.